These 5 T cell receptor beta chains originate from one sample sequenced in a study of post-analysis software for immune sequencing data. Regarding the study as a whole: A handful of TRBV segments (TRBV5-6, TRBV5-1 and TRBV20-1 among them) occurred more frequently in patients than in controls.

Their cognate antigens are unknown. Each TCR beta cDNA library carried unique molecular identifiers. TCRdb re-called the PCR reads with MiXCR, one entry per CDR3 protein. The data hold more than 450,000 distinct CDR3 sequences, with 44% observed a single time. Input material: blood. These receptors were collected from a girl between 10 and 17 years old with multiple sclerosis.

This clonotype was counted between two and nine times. The CDR3: CASDRDVGYEQYF. CDR3 coding DNA: TGTGCCAGCGATAGGGACGTTGGCTACGAGCAGTACTTC. This chain joins TRBV2 and TRBJ2-7; D may match TRBD1 or TRBD2 (5 bases each). This CDR3 is built from 13 residues. V shed 8 bases and J shed 3 bases, with 14 bases lying between them. Germline lookup yields CDR1 SNHLY and CDR2 FYNNEI.

CDR3 sequence (DNA): TGTGCCAGCAGACAGGGGGCGGGTGAGCAGTTCTTC. As protein: CASRQGAGEQFF. The chain is built from TRBV12-3 or TRBV12-4 and TRBJ2-1, with 9 bases matching TRBD1. The CDR3 is 12 residues long. Trimming took 6 bases from V and 9 from J; bases not matched to a gene: 3.

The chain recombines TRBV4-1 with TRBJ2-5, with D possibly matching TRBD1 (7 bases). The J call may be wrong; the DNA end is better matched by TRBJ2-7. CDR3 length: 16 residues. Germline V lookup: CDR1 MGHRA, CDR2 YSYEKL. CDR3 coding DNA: TGCGCCAGCAGCCAAGAGGCGTGGGGGGACAGCTACGAGCAGTACTTC. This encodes CASSQEAWGDSYEQYF.

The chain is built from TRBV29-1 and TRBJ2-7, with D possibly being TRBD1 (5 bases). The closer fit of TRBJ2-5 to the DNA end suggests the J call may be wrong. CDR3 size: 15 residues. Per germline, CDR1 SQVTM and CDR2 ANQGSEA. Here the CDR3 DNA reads TGCAGCGTTGAATATAGGCCAGGGAAGGAAGAGACCCAGTACTTC. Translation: CSVEYRPGKEETQYF.

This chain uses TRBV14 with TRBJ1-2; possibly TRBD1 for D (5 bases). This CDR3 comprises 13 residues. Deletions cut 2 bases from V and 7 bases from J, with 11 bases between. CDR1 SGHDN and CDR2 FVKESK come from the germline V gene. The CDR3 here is CASSQQGFGGYTF. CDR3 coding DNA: TGTGCCAGCAGCCAACAGGGTTTTGGTGGCTACACCTTC.